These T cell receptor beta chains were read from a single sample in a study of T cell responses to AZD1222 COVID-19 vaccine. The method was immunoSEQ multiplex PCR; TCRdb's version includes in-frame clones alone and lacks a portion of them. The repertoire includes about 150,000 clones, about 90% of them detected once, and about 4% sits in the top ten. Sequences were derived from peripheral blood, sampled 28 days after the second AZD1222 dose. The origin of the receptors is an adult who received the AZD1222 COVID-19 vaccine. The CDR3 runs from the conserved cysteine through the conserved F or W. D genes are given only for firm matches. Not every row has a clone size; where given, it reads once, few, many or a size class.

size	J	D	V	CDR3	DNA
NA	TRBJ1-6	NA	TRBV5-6	CASRQSSYNSPLHF	TGTGCCAGCCGGCAGAGCTCCTATAATTCACCCCTCCACTTT
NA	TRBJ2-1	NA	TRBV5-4	CASSLGGNEQFF	TGTGCCAGCAGCTTGGGTGGGAATGAGCAGTTCTTC
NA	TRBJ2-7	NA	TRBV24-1	CATSDQVSGQYF	TGTGCCACCAGTGACCAAGTGTCGGGGCAGTACTTC
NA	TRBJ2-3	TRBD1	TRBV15	CATSTDRGRTQYF	TGTGCCACCAGCACCGACAGGGGTCGTACGCAGTATTTT
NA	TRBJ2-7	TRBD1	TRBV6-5	CATAGTEYEQYF	TGTGCCACCGCCGGGACAGAGTACGAGCAGTACTTC
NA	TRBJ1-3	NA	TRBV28	CASSLRRQRPVDTIYF	TGTGCCAGCAGTTTACGTCGACAGCGCCCCGTGGACACCATATATTTT
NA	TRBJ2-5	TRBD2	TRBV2	CASSEARGLAGVQETQYF	TGTGCCAGCAGTGAAGCGCGGGGACTAGCGGGGGTCCAAGAGACCCAGTACTTC
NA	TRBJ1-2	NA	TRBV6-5	CASRTGPGLYGYTF	TGTGCCAGCAGAACGGGTCCGGGGCTGTATGGCTACACCTTC
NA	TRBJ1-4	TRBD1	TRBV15	CATSSRDREDEKLFF	TGTGCCACCAGCTCCCGGGACAGGGAAGATGAAAAACTGTTTTTT
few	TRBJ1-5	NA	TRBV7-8	CASSPMGRNNQPQHF	TGTGCCAGCAGCCCTATGGGACGGAACAATCAGCCCCAGCATTTT
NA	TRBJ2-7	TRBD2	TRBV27	CASSLILQGLAGPSYEQYF	TGTGCCAGCAGTTTAATTTTACAGGGACTAGCGGGGCCCTCCTACGAGCAGTACTTC
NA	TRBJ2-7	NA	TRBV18	CASSPRALRTYEQYF	TGTGCCAGCTCCCCGAGGGCTTTGCGAACCTACGAGCAGTACTTC
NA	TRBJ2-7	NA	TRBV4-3	CASSQDWGEQYF	TGCGCCAGCAGCCAAGATTGGGGTGAGCAGTACTTC
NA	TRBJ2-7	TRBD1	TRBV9	CASSANRGPTYEQYF	TGTGCCAGCAGCGCTAACAGGGGACCCACCTACGAGCAGTACTTC
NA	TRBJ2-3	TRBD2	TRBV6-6	CASRKGLADTDTQYF	TGTGCCAGCAGGAAGGGACTAGCAGACACAGATACGCAGTATTTT
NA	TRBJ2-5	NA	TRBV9	CASSVKDMSEETQYF	TGTGCCAGCAGCGTAAAGGACATGAGCGAAGAGACCCAGTACTTC
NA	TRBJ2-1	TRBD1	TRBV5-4	CASSTDRGLYNEQFF	TGTGCCAGCAGCACGGACAGGGGGCTGTACAATGAGCAGTTCTTC
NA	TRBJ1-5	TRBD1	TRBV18	CASSGDRVGNQPQHF	TGTGCCAGCTCAGGGGACAGGGTAGGCAATCAGCCCCAGCATTTT
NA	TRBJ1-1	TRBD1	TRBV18	CASSPTAGGANTEAFF	TGTGCCAGCTCACCGACCGCAGGGGGCGCGAACACTGAAGCTTTCTTT
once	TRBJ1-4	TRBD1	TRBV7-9	CASSLPGTGGVYEKLFF	TGTGCCAGCAGCTTGCCCGGGACAGGGGGCGTTTACGAAAAACTGTTTTTT
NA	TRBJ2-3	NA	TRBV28	CASVGLDTDTQYF	TGTGCCAGCGTGGGACTGGACACAGATACGCAGTATTTT
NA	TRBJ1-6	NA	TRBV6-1	CASSEQGGSPLHF	TGTGCCAGCAGTGAACAGGGAGGTTCACCCCTCCACTTT
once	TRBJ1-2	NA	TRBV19	CASSTPNNYGYTF	TGTGCCAGTAGTACCCCGAATAACTATGGCTACACCTTC
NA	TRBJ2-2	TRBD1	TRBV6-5	CASRTGATGELFF	TGTGCCAGCAGGACAGGGGCCACCGGGGAGCTGTTTTTT
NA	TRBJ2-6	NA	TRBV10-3	CAISEVQRYSGANVLTF	TGTGCCATCAGTGAAGTCCAGCGCTACTCTGGGGCCAACGTCCTGACTTTC
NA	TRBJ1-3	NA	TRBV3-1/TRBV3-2	CASRSRAGLRFGNTIYF	TGTGCCAGCAGATCCCGGGCAGGGCTTCGATTTGGAAACACCATATATTTT
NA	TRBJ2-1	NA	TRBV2	CASTAQGSSYNEQFF	TGTGCCAGCACCGCCCAAGGAAGCTCCTACAATGAGCAGTTCTTC
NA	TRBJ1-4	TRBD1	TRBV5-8	CASSINRGWSEKLFF	TGTGCCAGCAGCATTAACAGGGGTTGGAGCGAAAAACTGTTTTTT
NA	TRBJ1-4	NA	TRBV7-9	CASSWREEKLFF	TGTGCCAGCAGCTGGCGAGAAGAAAAACTGTTTTTT
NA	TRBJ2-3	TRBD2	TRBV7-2	CASSLDGTSGTDTQYF	TGTGCCAGCAGCTTGGACGGGACTAGCGGCACAGATACGCAGTATTTT
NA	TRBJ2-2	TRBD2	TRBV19	CASSVLAGDISGELFF	TGTGCCAGTAGTGTACTAGCGGGAGATATATCCGGGGAGCTGTTTTTT
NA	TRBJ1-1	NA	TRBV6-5	CASSYRSGATEAFF	TGTGCCAGCAGTTATAGGTCAGGGGCCACTGAAGCTTTCTTT
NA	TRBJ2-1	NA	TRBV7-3	CASSSGGWGNEQFF	TGTGCCAGCAGCTCCGGGGGTTGGGGGAATGAGCAGTTCTTC
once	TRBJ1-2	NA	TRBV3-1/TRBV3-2	CASSQEHLNYGYTF	TGTGCCAGCAGCCAAGAACACCTTAACTATGGCTACACCTTC
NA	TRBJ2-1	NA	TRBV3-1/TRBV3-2	CASSPRASVNEQFF	TGTGCCAGCAGCCCTCGTGCTTCCGTCAATGAGCAGTTCTTC
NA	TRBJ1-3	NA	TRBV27	CASRSGAPDSGNTIYF	TGTGCCAGCAGGTCAGGGGCCCCCGACTCTGGAAACACCATATATTTT
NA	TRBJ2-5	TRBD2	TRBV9	CASSVVGRAQETQYF	TGTGCCAGCAGCGTAGTCGGGAGGGCCCAAGAGACCCAGTACTTC
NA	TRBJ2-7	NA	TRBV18	CASSPSTESYEQYF	TGTGCCAGCTCACCCTCGACAGAATCCTACGAGCAGTACTTC
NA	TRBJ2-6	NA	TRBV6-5	CASSYGVSGANVLTF	TGTGCCAGCAGTTATGGAGTTTCTGGGGCCAACGTCCTGACTTTC
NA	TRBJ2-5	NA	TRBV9	CASSVAQETQYF	TGTGCCAGCAGCGTTGCCCAAGAGACCCAGTACTTC